This T cell receptor beta chain was profiled in a study of CD8 T cells in Susac syndrome. RNA, at roughly 0.5 to 1 ug, was reverse transcribed with random hexamers. The amplification used immunoSEQ multiplex PCR on TCR beta CDR3; it spanned 54 Vbeta and 13 Jbeta. MiXCR, applied by TCRdb to the immunoSEQ multiplex PCR reads, yields one record per CDR3 protein. The sample shows about 300,000 distinct CDR3 sequences, approximately 91% of them seen only once. TCR beta sequencing covered blood CD8+ and CD4+ T cells. Treatment-naive patients with stable or active relapsing-remitting disease were the multiple sclerosis controls. Negative isolation yielded CD4+ and CD8+ T cells, and FACS enriched TEMRA cells. V gave up 5 bases and J gave up 5 bases; unmatched junction bases: 10. The CDR3 has 16 residues. The germline CDR1 and CDR2 sequences are SGHNT and YYREEE (reference sequence).

The sequenced sample was CD8+ T cells from PBMCs. The chain links TRBV5-4 to TRBJ2-3; 11 nucleotides match TRBD1. The sequence was collected from a human donor with multiple sclerosis. DNA for the CDR3: TGTGCCAGCAGGGCGTGGGGGACAGGGGGTGTAGATACGCAGTATTTT. Residues: CASRAWGTGGVDTQYF.